Listed here are 23 T cell receptor beta chains from one sample, sequenced in a study of blood T cell repertoires in COVID-19. Profiling relied on immunoSEQ multiplex PCR, and the TCRdb table lists in-frame clones only, not all of them. Of some 200,000 clones listed, 85% to 90% are singletons. The sample consisted of peripheral blood. Every receptor here comes from a woman between 45 and 65 years old with acute or convalescent COVID-19.

The rearrangement uses TRBV9 and TRBJ1-1, with D hard to call. The germline CDR1 and CDR2 sequences are SGDLS and YYNGEE. V shed 1 base and J shed 4 bases, with 14 bases lying between them. The CDR3 length is 15 residues. This chain's CDR3 is CASSVSVELTTEAFF. The CDR3, as DNA: TGTGCCAGCAGCGTATCTGTGGAGTTGACCACTGAAGCTTTCTTT. Using reference TRBV9 and TRBJ1-1 for the parts outside the CDR3, the full variable domain is DSGVTQTPKHLITATGQRVTLRCSPRSGDLSVYWYQQSLDQGLQFLIQYYNGEERAKGNILERFSAQQFPDLHSELNLSSLELGDSALYFCASSVSVELTTEAFFGQGTRLTVV.

The chain is built from TRBV5-1 and TRBJ1-3, with 9 positions matching TRBD1. This CDR3 comprises 14 residues. Germline trimming cut 0 bases from V and 8 bases from J; bases unmatched to any gene: 3. Germline CDR1 SGHRS, CDR2 YFSETQ. CDR3 DNA: TGCGCCAGCAGCTTGGCTAGGACAGGGGACACCATATATTTT. The encoded protein is CASSLARTGDTIYF.

This clone was counted between two and nine times. This chain's CDR3 is CATQPSSGSYETQYF. CDR3 bases: TGTGCCACCCAGCCTTCTAGCGGGAGCTATGAGACCCAGTACTTC. This sequence joins TRBV15 and TRBJ2-5; 10 nucleotides match TRBD2. J gave up 5 bases and V 8 bases, and 11 bases lay outside the gene matches. CDR3 length equals 15 residues. Germline V gene lookup returns CDR1 LNHNV and CDR2 YYDKDF (reference sequence).

The V gene is TRBV2, the J gene TRBJ1-1; D remains unclear. The CDR3 is 14 amino acids. Deletions cut 7 bases from V and 1 base from J, with 13 bases between. Germline V CDR1 and CDR2: SNHLY, FYNNEI. The CDR3, as DNA: TGTGCCAGCATCGAAAATGGAGGGAACACTGAAGCTTTCTTT. As protein: CASIENGGNTEAFF.

This clone was recorded only once. This chain uses TRBV18 with TRBJ2-7; 7 bases agree with TRBD1. V lost 3 bases, J lost 2 bases, and 4 bases stayed unmatched. This CDR3 contains 14 residues. In germline, CDR1 is KGHSH, CDR2 LQKENI. The CDR3 DNA is TGTGCCAGCTCACCGGAAGGGACAGCCTACGAGCAGTACTTC. This translates into CASSPEGTAYEQYF.

A few counts support this clone. The DNA of the CDR3 is TGTGCCAGCAGCGTATTGGCGGGAGGGCCAGGAGAGACCCAGTACTTC. This codes for CASSVLAGGPGETQYF. V usage is TRBV9 and J usage is TRBJ2-5; 9 bases are shared with TRBD2. Per the germline V gene, CDR1 is SGDLS and CDR2 is YYNGEE. Trimming removed 1 base from V and 4 bases from J; junction bases left unmatched: 8. CDR3 size: 16 residues.

The V call is TRBV7-2, the J call TRBJ2-4; tentative D call: TRBD2 (6 bases). The V and J ends lost 2 bases and 1 base respectively, with 18 bases between them. This CDR3 is built from 18 residues. Looked up from germline, CDR1 is SGHTA and CDR2 is FQGNSA. Written as DNA, the CDR3 is TGTGCCAGCAGCTTACCACCTAGGGCAGGGAGGGCCAAAAACATTCAGTACTTC. Its protein is CASSLPPRAGRAKNIQYF.

The genes are TRBV7-2 and TRBJ1-2; 8 nucleotides align to TRBD1. The V gene's germline CDR1 is SGHTA and CDR2 FQGNSA. With 5 bases clipped from V and 6 bases from J, the junction kept 11 bases outside the gene matches. The CDR3 covers 15 residues. CDR3 sequence: CASSAPGTGINGYTF. The CDR3 DNA sequence: TGTGCCAGCAGCGCCCCCGGGACAGGAATTAATGGCTACACCTTC.

The DNA for the CDR3 is TGTGCAAGTCGCTTAGAGAGGGGGCGCAACAGTTTCGGTCAGCCCCAGCATTTT. It is translated as CASRLERGRNSFGQPQHF. This chain uses TRBV12-2 with TRBJ1-5; no DNA check was done on the table's D call, TRBD1. TRBV12-2 is a pseudogene segment. CDR3 size: 18 residues.

This rearrangement joins TRBV10-1 to TRBJ1-1, with D possibly being TRBD1 (6 bases). V lost 2 bases and J 4 bases, leaving 8 bases between the germline ends. Germline CDR1 is WNHNN and CDR2 is SYGVQD (reference sequence). This CDR3 contains 13 residues. CDR3 sequence: CASSERGGTEAFF. In nucleotides, the CDR3 is TGCGCCAGCAGTGAGAGAGGGGGCACTGAAGCTTTCTTT.

CDR3 in amino acids: CASSVEDRGLGEQYF. CDR3 coding DNA: TGTGCCAGCAGCGTAGAAGACAGGGGGCTTGGGGAGCAGTACTTC. This chain joins TRBV9 and TRBJ2-7; 10 bases align to TRBD1. With 0 bases clipped from V and 7 bases from J, the junction kept 7 bases outside the gene matches. This CDR3 is built from 15 residues. Germline V lookup: CDR1 SGDLS, CDR2 YYNGEE.

The J gene is TRBJ1-3, the V gene TRBV30; D is undetermined. In germline, CDR1 is GTSNPN, CDR2 SVGIG (reference sequence). The V end was cut by 0 bases, the J end by 0 bases, with 9 bases between. The CDR3 is 15 residues long. In DNA form, the CDR3 reads TGTGCCTGGAGTGTCGCCAGGTACTCTGGAAACACCATATATTTT. The encoded protein is CAWSVARYSGNTIYF.

The rearrangement uses TRBV29-1 and TRBJ1-2, with TRBD1 as a possible D gene (5 bases). Germline CDR1 is SQVTM and CDR2 is ANQGSEA. CDR3 length equals 12 residues. Trimming took off 8 bases at V and 3 bases at J, with 13 bases between the two ends. This chain's CDR3 is CSLGEVDYGYTF. As DNA, the CDR3 is TGCAGCTTAGGGGAGGTCGACTATGGCTACACCTTC. The full variable domain, in which reference TRBV29-1 and TRBJ1-2 provide the parts outside the CDR3, is SAVISQKPSRDICQRGTSLTIQCQVDSQVTMMFWYRQQPGQSLTLIATANQGSEATYESGFVIDKFPISRPNLTFSTLTVSNMSPEDSSIYLCSLGEVDYGYTFGSGTRLTVV.

This clone has only a few counts. The V gene is TRBV5-1, the J gene TRBJ2-1; no clear D gene. The germline V and J ends were trimmed by 4 bases and 5 bases, with 13 bases remaining between them. The germline V gene has CDR1 SGHRS and CDR2 YFSETQ. This CDR3 is built from 14 residues. CDR3 DNA sequence: TGCGCCAGCAGCCTCAGCGTTCCTAACAATGAGCAGTTCTTC. Encoded protein: CASSLSVPNNEQFF.

This clone showed up just a few times. The chain links TRBV9 to TRBJ1-1; D is ambiguous. The CDR3 sequence is 13 residues long. Trimming took off 4 bases at V and 1 base at J, with 8 bases between the two ends. Looked up from germline, CDR1 is SGDLS and CDR2 is YYNGEE. In nucleotides, the CDR3 is TGTGCCAGCAGCAAAGGCGGGAACACTGAAGCTTTCTTT. This sequence encodes CASSKGGNTEAFF. The full variable domain, its missing parts supplied by reference TRBV9 and TRBJ1-1, is DSGVTQTPKHLITATGQRVTLRCSPRSGDLSVYWYQQSLDQGLQFLIQYYNGEERAKGNILERFSAQQFPDLHSELNLSSLELGDSALYFCASSKGGNTEAFFGQGTRLTVV.

This chain uses TRBV19 with TRBJ2-7; 9 positions match TRBD1. CDR3 length: 15 amino acids. CDR1 is LNHDA, CDR2 SQIVND, per germline (reference sequence). Germline trimming cut 5 bases from V and 4 bases from J; bases unmatched to any gene: 9. In DNA, the CDR3 is TGTGCCAGTAGTGTGGGACAGGGATACATATACGAGCAGTACTTC. Its translation is CASSVGQGYIYEQYF.

The chain's CDR3 is CASSFSLQAGGGGQETQYF. CDR3 nucleotide sequence: TGCGCCAGCAGCTTTTCGCTTCAGGCGGGAGGTGGGGGCCAAGAGACCCAGTACTTC. The gene calls are TRBV5-1 and TRBJ2-5; 8 bases fit TRBD2. CDR1 SGHRS and CDR2 YFSETQ come from the germline V gene. This CDR3 is built from 19 residues. The V and J ends lost 2 bases and 1 base, in that order; junction bases with no gene match: 16.

CDR3 sequence (DNA): TGTGCCAGCAGCACAGACGGGACAGGGGTCTCCTACGAGCAGTACTTC. It specifies CASSTDGTGVSYEQYF. The chain combines TRBV7-2 with TRBJ2-7; 10 bases map to TRBD1. This CDR3 has 16 amino acids. Germline trimming cut 5 bases from V and 0 bases from J; bases unmatched to any gene: 7. In germline, CDR1 is SGHTA, CDR2 FQGNSA.

The rearrangement joins TRBV19 to TRBJ2-7; a weak D match, TRBD1 (6 bases). The CDR3 consists of 14 residues. Trimming took off 1 base at V and 5 bases at J, with 12 bases between the two ends. The germline CDR1 and CDR2 sequences are LNHDA and SQIVND (reference sequence). Here the CDR3 DNA reads TGTGCCAGTAGTATAGGTGACAGGTTCCACGAGCAGTACTTC. The encoded protein is CASSIGDRFHEQYF. Supplemented by reference TRBV19 and TRBJ2-7, the full variable domain reads DGGITQSPKYLFRKEGQNVTLSCEQNLNHDAMYWYRQDPGQGLRLIYYSQIVNDFQKGDIAEGYSVSREKKESFPLTVTSAQKNPTAFYLCASSIGDRFHEQYFGPGTRLTVT.

V usage is TRBV21-1 and J usage is TRBJ1-1; TRBD1, as called in the table, went unchecked against the DNA. TRBV21-1 is deemed a pseudogene. This CDR3 comprises 16 residues. In nucleotides, the CDR3 is TGTGCCAGCAGCAAAGCGCTTTGCAGGGGGGACACTGAAGCTTTCTTT. It is translated as CASSKALCRGDTEAFF.

The chain combines TRBV18 with TRBJ1-2; D is unclear. From germline, CDR1 is KGHSH and CDR2 LQKENI. The V end lost 0 bases, the J end lost 5 bases, and 13 bases lay between the germline ends. The CDR3 runs to 15 residues. In nucleotides, the CDR3 is TGTGCCAGCTCACCACCGTTCCTCGGGTTTTATGGCTACACCTTC. Residues: CASSPPFLGFYGYTF.

The CDR3 DNA reads TGTGCCAGCAGCGTCTCTCTTGACAGAACTAATTCACCCCTCCACTTT. It is translated as CASSVSLDRTNSPLHF. The V and J genes are TRBV9 and TRBJ1-6; TRBD1 is a possible D gene (5 bases). This CDR3 region has 16 residues. Germline loops: CDR1 SGDLS, CDR2 YYNGEE. V was clipped by 2 bases and J by 6 bases, with 15 bases between them.

The rearrangement links TRBV30 to TRBJ1-1; a weak D match, TRBD1 (5 bases). The CDR3 has 12 residues. The germline V gene encodes CDR1 GTSNPN and CDR2 SVGIG (reference sequence). Trimming cost V 4 bases and J 1 base, with 7 bases left between them. The CDR3 DNA reads as TGTGCCTGGACAGGGAAGAACACTGAAGCTTTCTTT. Protein: CAWTGKNTEAFF.